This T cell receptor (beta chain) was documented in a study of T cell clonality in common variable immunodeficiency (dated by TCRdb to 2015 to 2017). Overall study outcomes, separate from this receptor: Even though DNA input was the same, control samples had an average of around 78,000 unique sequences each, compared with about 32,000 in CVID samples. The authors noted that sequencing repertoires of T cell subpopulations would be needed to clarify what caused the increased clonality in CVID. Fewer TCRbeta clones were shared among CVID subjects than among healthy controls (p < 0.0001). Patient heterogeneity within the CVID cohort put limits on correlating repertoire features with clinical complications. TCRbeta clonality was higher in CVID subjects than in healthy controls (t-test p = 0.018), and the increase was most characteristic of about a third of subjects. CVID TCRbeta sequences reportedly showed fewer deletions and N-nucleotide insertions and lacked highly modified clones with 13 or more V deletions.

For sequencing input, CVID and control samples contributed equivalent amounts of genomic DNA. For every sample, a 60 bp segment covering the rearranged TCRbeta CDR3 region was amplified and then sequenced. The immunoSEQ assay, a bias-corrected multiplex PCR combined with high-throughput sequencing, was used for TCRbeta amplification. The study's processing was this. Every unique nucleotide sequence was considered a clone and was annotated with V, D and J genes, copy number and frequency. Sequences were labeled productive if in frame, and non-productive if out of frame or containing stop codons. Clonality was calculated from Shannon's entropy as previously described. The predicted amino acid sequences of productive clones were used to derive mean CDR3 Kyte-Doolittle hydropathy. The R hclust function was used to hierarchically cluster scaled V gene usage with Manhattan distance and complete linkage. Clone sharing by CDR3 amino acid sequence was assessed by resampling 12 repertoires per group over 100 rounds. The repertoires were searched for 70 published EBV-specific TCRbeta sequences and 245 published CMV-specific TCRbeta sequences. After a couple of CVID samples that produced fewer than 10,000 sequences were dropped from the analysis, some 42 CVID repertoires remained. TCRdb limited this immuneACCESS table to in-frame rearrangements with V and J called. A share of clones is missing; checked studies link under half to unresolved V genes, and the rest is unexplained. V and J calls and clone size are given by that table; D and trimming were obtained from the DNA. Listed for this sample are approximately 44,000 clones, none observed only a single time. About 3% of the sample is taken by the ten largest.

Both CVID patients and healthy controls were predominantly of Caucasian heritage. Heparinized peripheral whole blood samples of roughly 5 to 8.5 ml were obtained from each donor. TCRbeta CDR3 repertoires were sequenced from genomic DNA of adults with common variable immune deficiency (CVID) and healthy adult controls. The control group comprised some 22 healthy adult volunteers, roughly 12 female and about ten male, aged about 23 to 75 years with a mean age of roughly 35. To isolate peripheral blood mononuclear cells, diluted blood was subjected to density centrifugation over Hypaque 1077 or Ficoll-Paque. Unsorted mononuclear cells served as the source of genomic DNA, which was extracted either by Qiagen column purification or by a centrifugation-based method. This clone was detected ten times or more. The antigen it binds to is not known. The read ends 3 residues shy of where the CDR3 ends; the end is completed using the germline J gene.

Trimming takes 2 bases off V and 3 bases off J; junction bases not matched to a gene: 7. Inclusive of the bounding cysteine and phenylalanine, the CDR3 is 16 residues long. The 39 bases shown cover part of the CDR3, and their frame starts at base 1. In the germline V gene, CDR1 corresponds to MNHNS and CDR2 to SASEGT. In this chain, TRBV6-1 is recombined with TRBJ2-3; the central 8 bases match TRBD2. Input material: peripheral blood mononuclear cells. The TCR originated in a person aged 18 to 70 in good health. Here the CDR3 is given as CASSELAGVRTDTQYF. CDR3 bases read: TGTGCCAGCAGTGAACTAGCGGGCGTGAGGACAGATACG.